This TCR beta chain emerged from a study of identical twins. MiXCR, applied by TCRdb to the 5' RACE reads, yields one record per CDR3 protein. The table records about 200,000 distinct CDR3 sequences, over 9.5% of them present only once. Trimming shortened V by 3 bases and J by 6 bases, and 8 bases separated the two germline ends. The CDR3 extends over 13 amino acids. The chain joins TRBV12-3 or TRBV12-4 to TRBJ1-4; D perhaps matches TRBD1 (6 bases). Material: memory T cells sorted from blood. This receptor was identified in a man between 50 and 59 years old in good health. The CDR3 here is CASSLSGDEKLFF. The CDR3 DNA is TGTGCCAGCAGTTTGTCAGGGGATGAAAAACTGTTTTTT.